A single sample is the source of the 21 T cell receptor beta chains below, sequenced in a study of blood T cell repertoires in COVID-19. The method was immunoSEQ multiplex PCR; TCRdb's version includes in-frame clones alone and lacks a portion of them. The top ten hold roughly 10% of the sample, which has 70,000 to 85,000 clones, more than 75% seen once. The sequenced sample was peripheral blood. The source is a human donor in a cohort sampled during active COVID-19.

The CDR3 loop is CAWTGGVATETQYF. DNA of the CDR3: TGTGCCTGGACTGGAGGGGTGGCCACCGAGACCCAGTACTTC. V gene TRBV30 combines with J gene TRBJ2-5; a weak D match, TRBD2 (6 bases). Germline V gene lookup returns CDR1 GTSNPN and CDR2 SVGIG (reference sequence). This CDR3 is built from 14 residues. The V gene lost 4 bases and the J gene lost 5 bases, with 17 bases spanning the gap. Combining the CDR3 with reference TRBV30 and TRBJ2-5 gives the whole variable domain SQTIHQWPATLVQPVGSPLSLECTVEGTSNPNLYWYRQAAGRGLQLLFYSVGIGQISSEVPQNLSASRPQDRQFILSSKKLLLSDSGFYLCAWTGGVATETQYFGPGTRLLVL.

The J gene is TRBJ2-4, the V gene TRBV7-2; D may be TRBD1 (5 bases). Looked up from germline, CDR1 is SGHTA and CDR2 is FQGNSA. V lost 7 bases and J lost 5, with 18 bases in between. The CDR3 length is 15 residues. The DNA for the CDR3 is TGTGCCAGCACAAAGCTTAGGGTACAGGAAAACATTCAGTACTTC. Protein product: CASTKLRVQENIQYF. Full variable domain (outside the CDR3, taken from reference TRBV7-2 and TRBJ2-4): GAGVSQSPSNKVTEKGKDVELRCDPISGHTALYWYRQSLGQGLEFLIYFQGNSAPDKSGLPSDRFSAERTGGSVSTLTIQRTQQEDSAVYLCASTKLRVQENIQYFGAGTRLSVL.

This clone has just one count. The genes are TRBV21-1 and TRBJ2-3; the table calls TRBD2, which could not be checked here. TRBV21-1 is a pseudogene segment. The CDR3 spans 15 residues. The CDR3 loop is CASRENSSSTDTQYF. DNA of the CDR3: TGTGCCAGCAGGGAGAATAGTAGTAGTACAGATACGCAGTATTTT.

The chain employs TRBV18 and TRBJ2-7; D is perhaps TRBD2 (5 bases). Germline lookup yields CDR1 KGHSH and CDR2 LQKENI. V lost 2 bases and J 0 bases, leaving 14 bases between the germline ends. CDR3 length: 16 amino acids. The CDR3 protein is CASSPVVSGTSYEQYF. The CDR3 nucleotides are TGTGCCAGCTCACCAGTTGTGTCGGGAACCTCCTACGAGCAGTACTTC.

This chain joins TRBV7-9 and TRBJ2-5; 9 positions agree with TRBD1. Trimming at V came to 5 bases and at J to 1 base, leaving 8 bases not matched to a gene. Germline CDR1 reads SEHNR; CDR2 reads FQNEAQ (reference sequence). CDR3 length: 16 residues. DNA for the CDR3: TGTGCCAGCAGCACCACCGACAGGGGGACCCAAGAGACCCAGTACTTC. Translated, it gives CASSTTDRGTQETQYF.

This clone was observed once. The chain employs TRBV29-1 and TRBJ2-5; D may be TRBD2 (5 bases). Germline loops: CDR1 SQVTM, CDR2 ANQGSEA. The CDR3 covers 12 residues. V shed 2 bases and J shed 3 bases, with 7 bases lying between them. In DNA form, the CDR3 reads TGCAGCGTTGAACCGGAGGAAGAGACCCAGTACTTC. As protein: CSVEPEEETQYF.

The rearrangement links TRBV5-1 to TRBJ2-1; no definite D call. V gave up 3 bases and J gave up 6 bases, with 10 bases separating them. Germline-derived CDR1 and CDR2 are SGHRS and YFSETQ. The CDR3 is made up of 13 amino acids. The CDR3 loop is CASSSRHGNEQFF. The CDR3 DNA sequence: TGCGCCAGCAGCTCGAGACACGGCAATGAGCAGTTCTTC.

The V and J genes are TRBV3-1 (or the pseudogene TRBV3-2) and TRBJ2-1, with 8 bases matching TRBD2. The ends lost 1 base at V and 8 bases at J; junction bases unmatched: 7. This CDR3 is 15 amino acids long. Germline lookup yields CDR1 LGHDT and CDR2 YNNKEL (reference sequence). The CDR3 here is CASSQAPLAGHEQFF. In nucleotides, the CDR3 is TGTGCCAGCAGCCAAGCTCCATTAGCGGGACATGAGCAGTTCTTC.

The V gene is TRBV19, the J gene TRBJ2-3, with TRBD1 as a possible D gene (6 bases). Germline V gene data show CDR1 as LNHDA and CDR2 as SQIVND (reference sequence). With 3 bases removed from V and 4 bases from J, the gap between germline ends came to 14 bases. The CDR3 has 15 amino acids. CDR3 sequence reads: CASSIETGSADTQYF. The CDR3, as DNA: TGTGCCAGTAGTATTGAAACAGGGTCCGCAGATACGCAGTATTTT.

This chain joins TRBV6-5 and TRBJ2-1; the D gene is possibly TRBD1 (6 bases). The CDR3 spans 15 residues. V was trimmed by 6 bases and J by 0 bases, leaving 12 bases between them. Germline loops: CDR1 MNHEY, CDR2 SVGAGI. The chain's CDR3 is CASRDRGSSYNEQFF. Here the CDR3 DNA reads TGTGCCAGCAGGGACAGAGGGAGCTCCTACAATGAGCAGTTCTTC.

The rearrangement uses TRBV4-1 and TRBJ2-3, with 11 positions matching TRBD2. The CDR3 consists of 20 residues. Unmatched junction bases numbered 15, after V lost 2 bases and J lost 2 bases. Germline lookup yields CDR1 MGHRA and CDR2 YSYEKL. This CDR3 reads CASSQHGASGRTGLTDTQYF. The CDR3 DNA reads TGCGCCAGCAGCCAACACGGGGCTAGCGGGAGGACGGGACTCACAGATACGCAGTATTTT.

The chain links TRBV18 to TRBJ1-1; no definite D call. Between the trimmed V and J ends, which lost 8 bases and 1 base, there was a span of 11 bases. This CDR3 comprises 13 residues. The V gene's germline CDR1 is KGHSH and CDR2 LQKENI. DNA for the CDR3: TGTGCCAGCAAACGCCGGGAGAACACTGAAGCTTTCTTT. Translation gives CASKRRENTEAFF.

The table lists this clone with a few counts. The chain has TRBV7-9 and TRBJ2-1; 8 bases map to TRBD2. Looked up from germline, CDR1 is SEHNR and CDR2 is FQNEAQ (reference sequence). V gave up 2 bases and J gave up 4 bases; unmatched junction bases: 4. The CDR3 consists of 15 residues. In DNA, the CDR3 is TGTGCCAGCAGCTTAACTAGCGGCCCATACAATGAGCAGTTCTTC. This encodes CASSLTSGPYNEQFF.

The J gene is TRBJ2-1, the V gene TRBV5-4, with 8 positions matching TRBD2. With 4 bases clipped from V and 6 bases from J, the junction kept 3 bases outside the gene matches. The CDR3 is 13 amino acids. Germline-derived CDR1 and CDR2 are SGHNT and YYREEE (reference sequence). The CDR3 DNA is TGTGCCAGCAGCCCCACTAGCGGCAATGAGCAGTTCTTC. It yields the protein CASSPTSGNEQFF.

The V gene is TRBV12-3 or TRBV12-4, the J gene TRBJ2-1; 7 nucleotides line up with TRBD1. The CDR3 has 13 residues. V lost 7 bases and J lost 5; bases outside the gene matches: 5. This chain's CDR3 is CASNWDRNNEQFF. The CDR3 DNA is TGTGCCAGCAACTGGGACAGAAACAATGAGCAGTTCTTC.

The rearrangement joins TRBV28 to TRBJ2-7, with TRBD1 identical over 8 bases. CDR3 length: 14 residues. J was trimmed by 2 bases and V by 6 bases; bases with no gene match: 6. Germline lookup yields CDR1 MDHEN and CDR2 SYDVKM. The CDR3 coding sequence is TGTGCCAGCAGCCCTCGGGACAGGACCTACGAGCAGTACTTC. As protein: CASSPRDRTYEQYF.

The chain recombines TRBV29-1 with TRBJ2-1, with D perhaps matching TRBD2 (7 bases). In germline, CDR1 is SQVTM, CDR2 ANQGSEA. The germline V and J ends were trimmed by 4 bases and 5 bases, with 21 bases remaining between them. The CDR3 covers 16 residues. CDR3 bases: TGCAGCGTTGCGTTCTTAGCGGGCGAGGGGGACAATGAGCAGTTCTTC. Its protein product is CSVAFLAGEGDNEQFF.

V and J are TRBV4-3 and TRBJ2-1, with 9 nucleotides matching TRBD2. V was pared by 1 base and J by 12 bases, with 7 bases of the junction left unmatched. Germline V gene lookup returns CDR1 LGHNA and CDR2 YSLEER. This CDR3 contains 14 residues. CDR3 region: CASSQGSLAGSQFF. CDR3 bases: TGCGCCAGCAGCCAAGGGAGCCTAGCGGGATCGCAGTTCTTC.

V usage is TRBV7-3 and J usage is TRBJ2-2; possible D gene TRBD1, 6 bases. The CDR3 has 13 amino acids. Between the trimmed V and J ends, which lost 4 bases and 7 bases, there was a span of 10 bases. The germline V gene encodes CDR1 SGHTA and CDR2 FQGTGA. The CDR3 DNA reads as TGTGCCAGCAGCTCGACAGGTTACGGGGAGCTGTTTTTT. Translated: CASSSTGYGELFF.

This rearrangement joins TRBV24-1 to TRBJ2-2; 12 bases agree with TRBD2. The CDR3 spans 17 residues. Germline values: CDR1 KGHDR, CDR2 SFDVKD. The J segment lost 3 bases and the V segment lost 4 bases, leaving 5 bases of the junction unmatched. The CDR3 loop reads CATSDPGTSGHTGELFF. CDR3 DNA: TGTGCCACCAGTGACCCCGGGACTAGCGGGCACACCGGGGAGCTGTTTTTT.

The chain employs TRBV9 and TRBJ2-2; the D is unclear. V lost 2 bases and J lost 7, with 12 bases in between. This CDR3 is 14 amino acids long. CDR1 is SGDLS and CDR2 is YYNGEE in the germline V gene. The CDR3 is CASSVGSSVGELFF. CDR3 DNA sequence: TGTGCCAGCAGCGTCGGGTCCTCGGTCGGGGAGCTGTTTTTT. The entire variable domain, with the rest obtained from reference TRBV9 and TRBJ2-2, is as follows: DSGVTQTPKHLITATGQRVTLRCSPRSGDLSVYWYQQSLDQGLQFLIQYYNGEERAKGNILERFSAQQFPDLHSELNLSSLELGDSALYFCASSVGSSVGELFFGEGSRLTVL.